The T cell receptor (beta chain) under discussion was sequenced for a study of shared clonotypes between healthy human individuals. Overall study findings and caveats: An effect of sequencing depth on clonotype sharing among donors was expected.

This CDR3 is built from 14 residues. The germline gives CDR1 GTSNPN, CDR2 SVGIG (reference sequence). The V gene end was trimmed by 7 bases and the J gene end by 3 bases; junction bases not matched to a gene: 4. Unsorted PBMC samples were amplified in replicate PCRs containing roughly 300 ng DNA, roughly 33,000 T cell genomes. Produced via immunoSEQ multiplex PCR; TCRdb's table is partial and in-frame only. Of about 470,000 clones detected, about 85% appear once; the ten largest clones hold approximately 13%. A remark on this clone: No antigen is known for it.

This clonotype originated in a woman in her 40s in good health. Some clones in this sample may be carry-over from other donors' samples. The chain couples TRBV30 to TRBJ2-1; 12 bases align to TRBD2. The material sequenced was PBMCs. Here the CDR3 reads CASRTSGDYNEQFF. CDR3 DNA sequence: TGTGCCTCCCGGACTAGCGGGGACTACAATGAGCAGTTCTTC.